The 10 T cell receptor beta chains in this list originate from one sample, sequenced in a study of T cells after yellow fever vaccination. TCRdb re-derived calls from the 5' RACE reads in MiXCR, one entry per CDR3 protein. The table records some 73,000 distinct CDR3 sequences, around 7% of them present only once. Source: CD8+ T cells sorted from PBMCs, taken on the day of the yellow fever booster vaccination. The source is a man younger than 45 who received the YFV17D yellow fever vaccine.

The chain has TRBV20-1 and TRBJ2-7, with 10 bases identical to TRBD2. In germline, CDR1 is DFQATT, CDR2 SNEGSKA (reference sequence). This CDR3 is built from 14 residues. The V gene end was trimmed by 3 bases and the J gene end by 4 bases; junction bases not matched to a gene: 6. For the CDR3, the DNA is TGCAGTGCTAGGCCTAGCGGGAGTATTTACGAGCAGTACTTC. It yields the protein CSARPSGSIYEQYF.

This clonotype was counted between two and nine times. This rearrangement joins TRBV7-9 to TRBJ2-5; 13 positions match TRBD2. Germline V lookup: CDR1 SEHNR, CDR2 FQNEAQ (reference sequence). Trimming cost V 3 bases and J 2 bases; bases outside gene matches: 0. The CDR3 contains 15 residues. CDR3 in amino acids: CASSLTSGRQETQYF. CDR3 nucleotide sequence: TGTGCCAGCAGCTTGACTAGCGGGAGGCAAGAGACCCAGTACTTC.

This clonotype was observed a handful of times. V gene TRBV10-1 combines with J gene TRBJ2-1; TRBD1 matches 9 bases. The CDR3 length is 12 residues. Germline loops: CDR1 WNHNN, CDR2 SYGVQD (reference sequence). Unmatched junction bases numbered 0, after V lost 8 bases and J lost 4 bases. CDR3 in DNA: TGCGCCAGCGGGACAGGGTACAATGAGCAGTTCTTC. This encodes CASGTGYNEQFF.

This clonotype was seen many times. J is TRBJ2-7 and V is TRBV12-3 or TRBV12-4; tentatively, D is TRBD2 (5 bases). Between the trimmed V and J ends, which lost 5 bases and 7 bases, there was a span of 12 bases. This CDR3 region has 12 residues. CDR3 coding DNA: TGTGCCAGCAGTCTCGGACTCTCTGAGCAGTACTTC. Residues: CASSLGLSEQYF.

This clonotype was detected only a few times. The chain links TRBV29-1 to TRBJ2-1; TRBD1 aligns across 7 bases. The trim removed 6 bases at V and 5 bases at J, leaving 4 bases unmatched. Germline V lookup: CDR1 SQVTM, CDR2 ANQGSEA. This CDR3 spans 12 amino acids. CDR3 in DNA: TGCAGCGTAGGGGACAGCAACAATGAGCAGTTCTTC. This codes for CSVGDSNNEQFF.

The chain carries TRBV3-1 and TRBJ2-5; D is perhaps TRBD2 (5 bases). In germline, CDR1 is LGHDT, CDR2 YNNKEL (reference sequence). Trimming cost V 5 bases and J 4 bases, with 20 bases left between them. This CDR3 contains 16 residues. CDR3 amino acids: CASSGVRTGVAETQYF. DNA of the CDR3: TGTGCCAGCAGCGGGGTCCGGACTGGGGTTGCAGAGACCCAGTACTTC.

In regard to this clonotype: This may come from a read error, since a much larger clone is one base off. The chain is built from TRBV7-8 and TRBJ2-3, with 10 bases matching TRBD2. Germline values: CDR1 SGHVS, CDR2 FQNEAQ. V trimming: 3 bases; J trimming: 6 bases; junction bases outside the gene matches: 9. This CDR3 spans 16 amino acids. This CDR3 is CASSFLAGVPGDTQYF. The CDR3 DNA reads as TGTGCCAGCAGCTTCCTAGCGGGAGTGCCTGGGGATACGCAGTATTTT.

At least ten counts were recorded for this clonotype. V and J are TRBV5-1 and TRBJ2-7; 8 nucleotides agree with TRBD2. Germline CDR1 is SGHRS and CDR2 is YFSETQ. The CDR3 totals 16 residues. V lost 4 bases and J lost 0; bases outside the gene matches: 9. CDR3 amino acids: CASSHDFSGSSYEQYF. In DNA, the CDR3 is TGCGCCAGCAGCCACGACTTCAGCGGGAGCTCCTACGAGCAGTACTTC. The variable domain in full, with the rest retrieved from reference TRBV5-1 and TRBJ2-7, is KAGVTQTPRYLIKTRGQQVTLSCSPISGHRSVSWYQQTPGQGLQFLFEYFSETQRNKGNFPGRFSGRQFSNSRSEMNVSTLELGDSALYLCASSHDFSGSSYEQYFGPGTRLTVT.

This clonotype was picked up a small number of times. This chain joins TRBV9 and TRBJ2-5, with D possibly being TRBD1 (6 bases). The CDR3 is made up of 14 amino acids. V shed 3 bases and J shed 5 bases, with 14 bases lying between them. Germline-derived CDR1 and CDR2 are SGDLS and YYNGEE. The CDR3 protein is CASSAEGGLETQYF. For the CDR3, the DNA is TGTGCCAGCAGCGCAGAAGGGGGTTTGGAGACCCAGTACTTC.

The V gene is TRBV5-4, the J gene TRBJ2-5, with D perhaps matching TRBD1 (6 bases). This CDR3 contains 14 residues. Trimming shortened V by 0 bases and J by 6 bases, and 12 bases separated the two germline ends. CDR1 and CDR2 from the germline V gene are SGHNT and YYREEE (reference sequence). This CDR3 reads CASSLGGGMKTQYF. CDR3 sequence (DNA): TGTGCCAGCAGCTTGGGTGGGGGCATGAAGACCCAGTACTTC.